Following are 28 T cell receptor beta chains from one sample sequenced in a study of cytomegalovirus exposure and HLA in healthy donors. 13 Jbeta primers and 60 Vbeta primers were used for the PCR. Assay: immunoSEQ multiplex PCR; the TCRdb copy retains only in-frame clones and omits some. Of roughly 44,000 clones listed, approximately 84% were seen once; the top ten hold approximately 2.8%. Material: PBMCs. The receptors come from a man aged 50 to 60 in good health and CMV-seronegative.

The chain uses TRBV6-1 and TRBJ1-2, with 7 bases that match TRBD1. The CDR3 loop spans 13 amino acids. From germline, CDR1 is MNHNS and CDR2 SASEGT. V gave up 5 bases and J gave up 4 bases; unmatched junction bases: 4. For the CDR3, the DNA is TGTGCCAGCAGTCCAGGGGGAGGCTATGGCTACACCTTC. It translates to CASSPGGGYGYTF.

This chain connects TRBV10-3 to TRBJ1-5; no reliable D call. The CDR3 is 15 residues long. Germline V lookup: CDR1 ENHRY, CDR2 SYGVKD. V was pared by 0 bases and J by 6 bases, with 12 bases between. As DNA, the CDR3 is TGTGCCATCAGTGAGTCAGCCTTTAACGGTCAGCCCCAGCATTTT. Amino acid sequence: CAISESAFNGQPQHF.

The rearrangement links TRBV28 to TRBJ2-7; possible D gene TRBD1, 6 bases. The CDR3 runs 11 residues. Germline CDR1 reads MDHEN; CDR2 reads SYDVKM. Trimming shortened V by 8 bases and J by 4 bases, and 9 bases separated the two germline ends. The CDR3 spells CASRTAYEQYF. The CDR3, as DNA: TGTGCCAGCCGGACAGCGTACGAGCAGTACTTC.

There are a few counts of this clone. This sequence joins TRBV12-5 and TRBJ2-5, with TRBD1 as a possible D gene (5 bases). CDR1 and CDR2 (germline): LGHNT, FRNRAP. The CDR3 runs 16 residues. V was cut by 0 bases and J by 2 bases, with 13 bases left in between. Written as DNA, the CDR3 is TGTGCTAGTGGTTTGGTCATTGGACACGGACAAGAGACCCAGTACTTC. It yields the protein CASGLVIGHGQETQYF.

The CDR3 sequence: CASSLVASNEKLFF. The CDR3 nucleotides read TGTGCCAGCAGCTTGGTGGCTTCTAATGAAAAACTGTTTTTT. The rearrangement uses TRBV5-6 and TRBJ1-4; D remains ambiguous. The V gene's germline CDR1 is SGHDT and CDR2 YYEEEE. The CDR3 runs 14 residues. V was shortened by 0 bases and J by 3 bases, with 6 bases between the two germline ends.

The CDR3 is CASSIDPGAAKKLFF. In nucleotides, the CDR3 is TGTGCCAGTAGTATAGACCCAGGGGCGGCGAAAAAACTGTTTTTT. The J gene is TRBJ1-4, the V gene TRBV19; D is possibly TRBD1 (6 bases). V lost 0 bases and J 9 bases, leaving 14 bases between the germline ends. Per germline, CDR1 LNHDA and CDR2 SQIVND (reference sequence). This CDR3 contains 15 residues. Based on the CDR3 plus reference TRBV19 and TRBJ1-4, the full variable domain is DGGITQSPKYLFRKEGQNVTLSCEQNLNHDAMYWYRQDPGQGLRLIYYSQIVNDFQKGDIAEGYSVSREKKESFPLTVTSAQKNPTAFYLCASSIDPGAAKKLFFGSGTQLSVL.

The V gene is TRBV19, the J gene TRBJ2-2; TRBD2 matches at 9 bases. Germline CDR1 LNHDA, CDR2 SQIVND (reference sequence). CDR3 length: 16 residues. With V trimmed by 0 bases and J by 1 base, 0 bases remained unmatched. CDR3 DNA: TGTGCCAGTAGTATAGATAGCGGGAGGAACACCGGGGAGCTGTTTTTT. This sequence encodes CASSIDSGRNTGELFF. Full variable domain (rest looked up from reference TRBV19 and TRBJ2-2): DGGITQSPKYLFRKEGQNVTLSCEQNLNHDAMYWYRQDPGQGLRLIYYSQIVNDFQKGDIAEGYSVSREKKESFPLTVTSAQKNPTAFYLCASSIDSGRNTGELFFGEGSRLTVL.

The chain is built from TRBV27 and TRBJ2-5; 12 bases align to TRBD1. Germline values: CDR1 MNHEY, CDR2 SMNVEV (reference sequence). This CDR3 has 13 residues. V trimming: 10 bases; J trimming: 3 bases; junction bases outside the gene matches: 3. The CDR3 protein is CATGQGAEETQYF. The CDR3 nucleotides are TGTGCCACGGGACAGGGGGCAGAAGAGACCCAGTACTTC.

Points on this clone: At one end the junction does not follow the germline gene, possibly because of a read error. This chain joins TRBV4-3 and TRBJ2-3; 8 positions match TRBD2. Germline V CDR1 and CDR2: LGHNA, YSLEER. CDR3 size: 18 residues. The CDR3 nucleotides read TGCGCCAGCAGCCAAGATGAGGCGGCTAGCGGGCGCACAAATACGCAGTATTTT. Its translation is CASSQDEAASGRTNTQYF.

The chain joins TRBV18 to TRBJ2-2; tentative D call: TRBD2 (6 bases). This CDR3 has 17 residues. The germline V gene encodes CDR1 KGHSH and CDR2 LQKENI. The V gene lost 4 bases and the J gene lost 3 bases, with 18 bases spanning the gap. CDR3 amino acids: CASSRNRGAEDTGELFF. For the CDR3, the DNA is TGTGCCAGCTCACGCAATCGCGGGGCGGAAGACACCGGGGAGCTGTTTTTT.

The CDR3 spells CASRSPRDSYNEQFF. The CDR3 DNA sequence: TGTGCCAGCCGAAGCCCCAGGGACTCCTACAATGAGCAGTTCTTC. The chain uses TRBV2 and TRBJ2-1, with a weak D call TRBD1 (5 bases). V lost 8 bases and J lost 0, with 14 bases in between. This CDR3 contains 15 residues. Germline values: CDR1 SNHLY, CDR2 FYNNEI.

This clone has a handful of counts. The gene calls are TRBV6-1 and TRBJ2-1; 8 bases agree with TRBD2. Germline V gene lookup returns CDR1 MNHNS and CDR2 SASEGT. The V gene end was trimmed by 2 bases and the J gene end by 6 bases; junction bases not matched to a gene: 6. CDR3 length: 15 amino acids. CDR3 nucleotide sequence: TGTGCCAGCAGTGAACTAACCGGGACTAGCAATGAGCAGTTCTTC. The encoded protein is CASSELTGTSNEQFF.

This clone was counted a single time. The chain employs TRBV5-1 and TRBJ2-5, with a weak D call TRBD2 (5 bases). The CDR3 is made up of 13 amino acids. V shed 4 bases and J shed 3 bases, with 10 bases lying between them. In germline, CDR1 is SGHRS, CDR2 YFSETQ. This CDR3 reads CASSRGSEETQYF. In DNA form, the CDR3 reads TGCGCCAGCAGCCGAGGGTCGGAAGAGACCCAGTACTTC.

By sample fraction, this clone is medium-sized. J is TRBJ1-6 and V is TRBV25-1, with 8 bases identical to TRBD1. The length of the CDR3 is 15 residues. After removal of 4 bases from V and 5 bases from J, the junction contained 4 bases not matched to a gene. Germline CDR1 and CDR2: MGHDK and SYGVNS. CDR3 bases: TGTGCCAGCAGTGGGGGGACAGGCAATAATTCACCCCTCCACTTT. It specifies CASSGGTGNNSPLHF.

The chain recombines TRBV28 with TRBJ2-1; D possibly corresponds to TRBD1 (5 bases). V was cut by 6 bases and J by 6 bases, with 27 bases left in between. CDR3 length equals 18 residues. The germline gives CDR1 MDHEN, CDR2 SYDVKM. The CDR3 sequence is CASSIKEGQGAVGNEQFF. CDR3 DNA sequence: TGTGCCAGCAGCATCAAAGAAGGGCAGGGCGCGGTTGGCAATGAGCAGTTCTTC.

This CDR3 is CASSLTDTQYF. The CDR3 DNA is TGTGCCAGCAGCCTAACAGATACGCAGTATTTT. The chain links TRBV7-2 to TRBJ2-3; no clear D gene. CDR1 is SGHTA, CDR2 FQGNSA, per germline. The CDR3 runs to 11 residues. The V end was cut by 5 bases, the J end by 3 bases, with 3 bases between.

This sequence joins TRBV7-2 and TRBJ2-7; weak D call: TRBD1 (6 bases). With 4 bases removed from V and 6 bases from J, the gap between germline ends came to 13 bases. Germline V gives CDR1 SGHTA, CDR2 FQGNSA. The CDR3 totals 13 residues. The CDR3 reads CASSWGHFGEQYF. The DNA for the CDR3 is TGTGCCAGCAGCTGGGGACATTTCGGCGAGCAGTACTTC.

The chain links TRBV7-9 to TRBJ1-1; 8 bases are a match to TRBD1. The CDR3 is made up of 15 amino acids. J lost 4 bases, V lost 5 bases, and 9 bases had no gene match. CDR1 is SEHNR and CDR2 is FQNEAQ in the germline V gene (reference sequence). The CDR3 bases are TGTGCCAGCAGCACGGGGGGACAGGCGGGCACTGAAGCTTTCTTT. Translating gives CASSTGGQAGTEAFF.

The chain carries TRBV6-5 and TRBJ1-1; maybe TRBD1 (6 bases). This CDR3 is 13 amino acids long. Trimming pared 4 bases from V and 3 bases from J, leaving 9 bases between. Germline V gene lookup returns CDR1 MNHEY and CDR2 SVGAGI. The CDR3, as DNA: TGTGCCAGCAGTTTCACAGGGTACACTGAAGCTTTCTTT. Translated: CASSFTGYTEAFF.

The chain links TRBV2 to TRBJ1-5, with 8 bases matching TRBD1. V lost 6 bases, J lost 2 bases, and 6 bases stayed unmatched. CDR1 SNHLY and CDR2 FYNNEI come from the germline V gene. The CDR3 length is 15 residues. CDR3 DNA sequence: TGTGCCAGCAGGGCCAGGACAGGGCGCAATCAGCCCCAGCATTTT. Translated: CASRARTGRNQPQHF.

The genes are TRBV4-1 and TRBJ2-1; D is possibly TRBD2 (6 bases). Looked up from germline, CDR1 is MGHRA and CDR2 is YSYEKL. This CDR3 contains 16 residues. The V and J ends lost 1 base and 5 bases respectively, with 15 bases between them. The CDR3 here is CASSQAPSVAHNEQFF. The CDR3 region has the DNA TGCGCCAGCAGCCAAGCGCCTAGCGTGGCGCACAATGAGCAGTTCTTC.

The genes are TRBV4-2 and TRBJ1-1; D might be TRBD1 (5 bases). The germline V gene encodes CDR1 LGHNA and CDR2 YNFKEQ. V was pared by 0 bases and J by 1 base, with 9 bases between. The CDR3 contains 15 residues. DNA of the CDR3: TGTGCCAGCAGCCAAGATAGAAGGGGGAACACTGAAGCTTTCTTT. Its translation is CASSQDRRGNTEAFF.

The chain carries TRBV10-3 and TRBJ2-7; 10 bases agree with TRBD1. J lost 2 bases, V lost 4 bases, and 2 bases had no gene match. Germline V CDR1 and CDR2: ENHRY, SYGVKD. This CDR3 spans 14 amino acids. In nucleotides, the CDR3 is TGTGCCATCAGTGGGACAGGGGGGGCCTACGAGCAGTACTTC. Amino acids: CAISGTGGAYEQYF.

CDR3 sequence: CASSMLSTSGYTF. In DNA form, the CDR3 reads TGTGCCAGTAGTATGTTGTCGACATCTGGCTACACCTTC. The V and J genes are TRBV19 and TRBJ1-2; D uncertain. The CDR3 runs 13 residues. Trimming cost V 3 bases and J 7 bases, with 12 bases left between them. CDR1 and CDR2 from the germline V gene are LNHDA and SQIVND (reference sequence).

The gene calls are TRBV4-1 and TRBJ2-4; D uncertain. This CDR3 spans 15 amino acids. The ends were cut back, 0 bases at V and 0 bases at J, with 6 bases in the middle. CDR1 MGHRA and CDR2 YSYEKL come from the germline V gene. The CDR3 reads CASSQEGRAKNIQYF. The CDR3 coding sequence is TGCGCCAGCAGCCAAGAGGGCAGAGCCAAAAACATTCAGTACTTC.

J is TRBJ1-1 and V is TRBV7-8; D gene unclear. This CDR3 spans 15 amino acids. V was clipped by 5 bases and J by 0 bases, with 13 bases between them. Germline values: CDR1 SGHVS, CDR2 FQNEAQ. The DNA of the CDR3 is TGTGCCAGCAGCCCCACCCCTACAGTGAACACTGAAGCTTTCTTT. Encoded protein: CASSPTPTVNTEAFF.

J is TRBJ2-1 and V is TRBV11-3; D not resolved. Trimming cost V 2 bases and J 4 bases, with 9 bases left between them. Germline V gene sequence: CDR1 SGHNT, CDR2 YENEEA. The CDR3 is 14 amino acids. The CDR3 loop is CASSLNGPYNEQFF. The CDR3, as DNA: TGTGCCAGCAGCTTAAACGGTCCTTACAATGAGCAGTTCTTC.

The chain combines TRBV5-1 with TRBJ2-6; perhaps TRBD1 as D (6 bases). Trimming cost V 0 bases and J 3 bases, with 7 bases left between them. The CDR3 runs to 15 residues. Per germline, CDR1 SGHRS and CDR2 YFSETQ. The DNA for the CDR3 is TGCGCCAGCAGCTTGGGGGACAATGGGGCCAACGTCCTGACTTTC. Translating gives CASSLGDNGANVLTF.